The subject of this entry is one T cell receptor (beta chain). This sample is drawn from a study of blood T cell repertoires in COVID-19. As for the study in general: Acute and convalescent COVID-19 specimens originated in the United States, Italy and Spain. In each case, the material was cDNA or gDNA derived from T cells, B-cell-depleted T cells, or PBMCs.

The V and J ends lost 5 bases and 4 bases, in that order; junction bases with no gene match: 9. The CDR3 spans 15 residues. The germline CDR1 and CDR2 sequences are GTSNPN and SVGIG (reference sequence). Original data processing: Amplification from reference gene primers served as the basis for estimated nucleated cell counts. TCRdb's table, derived via immunoSEQ multiplex PCR, lists solely in-frame clones and lacks some. The D gene and trimming were derived from the DNA, and the V and J assignments and clone size from that table. The sample includes roughly 200,000 clones, roughly 84% seen only once; the top ten take roughly 5%.

The chain has TRBV30 and TRBJ2-3, with 10 bases aligning to TRBD2. What was sequenced was peripheral blood. This TCR derives from a woman older than 75 with acute or convalescent COVID-19. Here the CDR3 reads CAWDSSGGGADTQYF. DNA for the CDR3: TGTGCCTGGGACTCTAGCGGGGGAGGGGCAGATACGCAGTATTTT.